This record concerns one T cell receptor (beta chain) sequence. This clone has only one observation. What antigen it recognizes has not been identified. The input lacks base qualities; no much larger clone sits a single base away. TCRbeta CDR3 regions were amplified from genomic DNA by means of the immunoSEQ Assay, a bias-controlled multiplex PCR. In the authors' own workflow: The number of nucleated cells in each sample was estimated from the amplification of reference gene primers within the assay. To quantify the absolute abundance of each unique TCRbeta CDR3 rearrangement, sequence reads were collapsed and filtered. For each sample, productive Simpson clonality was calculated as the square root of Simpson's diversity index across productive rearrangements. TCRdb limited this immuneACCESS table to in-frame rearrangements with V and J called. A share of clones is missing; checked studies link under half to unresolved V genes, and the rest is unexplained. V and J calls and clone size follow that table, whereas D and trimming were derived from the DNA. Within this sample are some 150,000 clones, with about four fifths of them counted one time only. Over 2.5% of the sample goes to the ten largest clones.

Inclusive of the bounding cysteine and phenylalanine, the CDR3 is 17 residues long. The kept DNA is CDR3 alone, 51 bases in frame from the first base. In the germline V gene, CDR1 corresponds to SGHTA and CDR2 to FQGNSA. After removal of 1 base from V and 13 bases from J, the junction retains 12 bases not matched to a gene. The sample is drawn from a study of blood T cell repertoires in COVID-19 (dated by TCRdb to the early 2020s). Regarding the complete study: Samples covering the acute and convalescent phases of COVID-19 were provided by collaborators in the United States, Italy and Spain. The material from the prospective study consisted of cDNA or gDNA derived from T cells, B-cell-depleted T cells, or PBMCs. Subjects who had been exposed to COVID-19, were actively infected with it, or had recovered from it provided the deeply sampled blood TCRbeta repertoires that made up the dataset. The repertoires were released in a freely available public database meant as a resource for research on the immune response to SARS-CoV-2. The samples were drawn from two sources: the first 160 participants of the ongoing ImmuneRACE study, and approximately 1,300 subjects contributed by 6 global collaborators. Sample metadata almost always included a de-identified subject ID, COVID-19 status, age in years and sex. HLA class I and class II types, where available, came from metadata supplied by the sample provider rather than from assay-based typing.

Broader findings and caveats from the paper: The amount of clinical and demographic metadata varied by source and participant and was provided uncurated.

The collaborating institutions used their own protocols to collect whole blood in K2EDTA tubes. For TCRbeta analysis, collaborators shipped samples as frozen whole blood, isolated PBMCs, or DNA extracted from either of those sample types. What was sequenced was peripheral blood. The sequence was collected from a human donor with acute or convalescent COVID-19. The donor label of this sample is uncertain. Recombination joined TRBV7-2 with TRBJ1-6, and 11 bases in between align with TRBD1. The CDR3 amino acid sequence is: CASSLVGTGGTGNPLHF. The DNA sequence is TGTGCCAGCAGCTTAGTTGGGACAGGGGGGACCGGTAATCCCCTCCACTTT. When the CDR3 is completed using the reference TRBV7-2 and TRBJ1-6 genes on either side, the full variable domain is GAGVSQSPSNKVTEKGKDVELRCDPISGHTALYWYRQSLGQGLEFLIYFQGNSAPDKSGLPSDRFSAERTGGSVSTLTIQRTQQEDSAVYLCASSLVGTGGTGNPLHFGNGTRLTVT.